These T cell receptor beta chains were read from a single sample in a study of blood T cell repertoires in COVID-19. Sequenced by immunoSEQ multiplex PCR; TCRdb stores in-frame clones only, minus some. The sample shows some 180,000 clones, 75% to 90% of them seen only once. Material: peripheral blood. These receptors were taken from a man aged 35-49 years with acute or convalescent COVID-19. Each CDR3 is given without its conserved first and last residue. Each record gives: V gene, clone size, CDR3 protein. Rows may omit the clone size; those that give it use once, few, many or a size class.

V gene: TRBV3-1/TRBV3-2; clone size: .; CDR3 protein: ASSQLAGGLDEQY
V gene: TRBV27; clone size: .; CDR3 protein: ASSSQANTGELF
V gene: TRBV18; clone size: .; CDR3 protein: ASSPKQGTLGEQY
V gene: TRBV6-5; clone size: few; CDR3 protein: ATEQGGGTDTQY
V gene: TRBV18; clone size: .; CDR3 protein: ASSLTSGGADTYNEQF
V gene: TRBV6-1; clone size: few; CDR3 protein: ASSDSGGNEKLF
V gene: TRBV19; clone size: .; CDR3 protein: ASSGVAGGHTGELF
V gene: TRBV4-1; clone size: once; CDR3 protein: ASSQGGMNTEAF
V gene: TRBV15; clone size: few; CDR3 protein: ATSPTGGTYNSPLH
V gene: TRBV18; clone size: .; CDR3 protein: ASSPRGRRQGTLTTNEKLF
V gene: TRBV10-2; clone size: .; CDR3 protein: ASRDRDRGSNGANVLT
V gene: TRBV7-3; clone size: .; CDR3 protein: ASSRGLNTGELF
V gene: TRBV10-1; clone size: few; CDR3 protein: ASRDRAADSPLH
V gene: TRBV6-1; clone size: .; CDR3 protein: ASSDGPGGDTEAF
V gene: TRBV6-6; clone size: .; CDR3 protein: ASSYSTTGREKLF
V gene: TRBV6-1; clone size: .; CDR3 protein: ASSVEERGKLYNEQF
V gene: TRBV5-1; clone size: .; CDR3 protein: ASRETDTQY
V gene: TRBV6-2/TRBV6-3; clone size: .; CDR3 protein: ASSFTQGSPNTEAF